This T cell receptor beta chain originates from a study of shared clonotypes between healthy human individuals. Naive CD8 populations comprised CD45RO-negative cells positively selected for CCR7, excluding terminally differentiated effector memory CD45RA+ cells. How the authors handled the data: Junction-only immunoSEQ sequences carried no quality scores, so filtering differed. The protocol was immunoSEQ multiplex PCR, while the TCRdb copy is restricted to in-frame clones and leaves out a portion. D and trimming come from the DNA, and the V and J calls and clone size come from that table. Here the sample spans about 680,000 clones, about 90% being singletons. The sequence came from a young man in good health. The specimen was naive CD8+ T cells sorted from blood.

Written as DNA, the CDR3 is TGTGCCACCTGGGGGGGGAGATCCTACGAGCAGTACTTC. Amino acids: CATWGGRSYEQYF. This chain links TRBV28 with TRBJ2-7; TRBD2 matches at 7 bases. The ends lost 10 bases at V and 1 base at J; junction bases unmatched: 7. The CDR3 is made up of 13 amino acids. CDR1 and CDR2 from the germline V gene are MDHEN and SYDVKM.